This T cell receptor (beta chain) emerged from a study of cytomegalovirus exposure and HLA in healthy donors. Whole-study findings and limits: Based on reports, TCR beta sequences accurately predicted HLA-A and HLA-B alleles for most subjects.

CDR1 and CDR2 (germline): SNHLY, FYNNEI. CDR3 length: 15 amino acids. Trimming took 6 bases from V and 0 from J, leaving 14 bases between them. PCR employed 60 Vbeta and 13 Jbeta primers. Assay: immunoSEQ multiplex PCR; the TCRdb copy retains only in-frame clones and omits some. The repertoire holds approximately 39,000 clones, roughly three quarters seen once, with approximately 7% in the top ten. In regard to this clone: Its antigen is not identified.

The sample consisted of PBMCs. The TCR comes from a man aged 25-45 years in good health and CMV-seronegative. V usage is TRBV2 and J usage is TRBJ1-1; D perhaps matches TRBD1 (6 bases). The CDR3 loop is CASRRGDNLNTEAFF. The CDR3 DNA reads TGTGCCAGCAGGAGAGGGGACAACCTGAACACTGAAGCTTTCTTT.